The present TCR beta chain was sequenced within a study of PD-1 blockade in mismatch repair-deficient tumors. Mismatch repair deficiency was confirmed in all patients, by PCR or immunohistochemistry. TCRs were sequenced from three patients responding to pembrolizumab. CDR3 length: 16 residues. Germline lookup yields CDR1 MDHEN and CDR2 SYDVKM. Germline trimming cut 5 bases from V and 3 bases from J; bases unmatched to any gene: 8. The repertoire was sequenced with immunoSEQ multiplex PCR; TCRdb's copy has only in-frame clones and lacks some. There are over 30,000 clones in the sample; 75% to 90% occur only once, and 3% to 3.5% lies in the top ten.

The rearrangement links TRBV28 to TRBJ1-5; 9 positions match TRBD1. Material: PBMCs, obtained roughly 6 weeks after starting pembrolizumab. The receptor's source is an adult with mismatch repair-deficient cancer. CDR3 sequence (DNA): TGTGCCAGCAGTCTAACCGGGACAGGGAACAATCAGCCCCAGCATTTT. Its translation: CASSLTGTGNNQPQHF.